One sample yielded the 3 T cell receptor beta chains listed below, sequenced in a study of identifying expanded T cells in peripheral blood. This table comes from immunoSEQ multiplex PCR, and its TCRdb copy is limited to in-frame clones, with some not included. In the table there are about 98,000 clones, more than 70% of which are singletons. Sequenced material: blood. These receptors originate from a person aged 18 to 75 in good health.

The chain's CDR3 is CASSLRVVNNEQFF. In nucleotides, the CDR3 is TGTGCCAGCAGCTTACGAGTGGTGAACAATGAGCAGTTCTTC. The chain employs TRBV7-8 and TRBJ2-1; no firm D call. Trimming left V 2 bases short and J 5 bases short, with 10 bases between. The V gene's germline CDR1 is SGHVS and CDR2 FQNEAQ. The CDR3 extends over 14 amino acids.

The chain combines TRBV15 with TRBJ2-5; TRBD1 matches 9 bases. This CDR3 comprises 15 residues. Losses at the gene ends were 1 base for V and 2 bases for J; bases not matched to a gene: 2. The germline CDR1 and CDR2 sequences are LNHNV and YYDKDF (reference sequence). CDR3 DNA sequence: TGTGCCACCAGCAGAGGGGGGACAGGGCAAGAGACCCAGTACTTC. Translation gives CATSRGGTGQETQYF. The full variable domain, with the rest looked up from reference TRBV15 and TRBJ2-5, is DAMVIQNPRYQVTQFGKPVTLSCSQTLNHNVMYWYQQKSSQAPKLLFHYYDKDFNNEADTPDNFQSRRPNTSFCFLDIRSPGLGDTAMYLCATSRGGTGQETQYFGPGTRLLVL.

The V and J genes are TRBV7-3 and TRBJ2-5; D is undetermined. This CDR3 spans 13 amino acids. Germline assignment: CDR1 SGHTA and CDR2 FQGTGA. The ends were cut back, 4 bases at V and 2 bases at J, with 8 bases in the middle. Here the CDR3 reads CASSSHRQETQYF. The CDR3 DNA reads as TGTGCCAGCAGCTCTCACAGACAAGAGACCCAGTACTTC.